This entry describes one T cell receptor (beta chain). Its recognized antigen is unknown. The sample holds no much larger clone one base away, and base qualities are not on file. Whole blood was collected in K2EDTA tubes by collaborating institutions according to the institutions' own protocols. For TCRbeta analysis, collaborators shipped samples in one of three forms: frozen whole blood, isolated PBMCs, or DNA extracted from either of those sample types. The record originates from a study of blood T cell repertoires in COVID-19 (dated by TCRdb to 2018 to 2021). Looking at the study overall: Samples covering the acute and convalescent phases of COVID-19 were provided by collaborators in the United States, Italy and Spain. The material from the prospective study consisted of cDNA or gDNA derived from T cells, B-cell-depleted T cells, or PBMCs. The dataset comprised deeply sampled blood TCRbeta repertoires from subjects exposed to, actively infected with, or recovered from COVID-19. The repertoires were released in a freely available public database intended as a resource for research on the immune response to SARS-CoV-2. The samples were drawn from the first 160 participants of the ongoing ImmuneRACE study and from about 1,200 subjects provided by 6 global collaborators. The sample metadata nearly always contained a de-identified subject ID, COVID-19 status, age in years and sex. Where HLA class I and class II types were available, the types were taken from metadata supplied by the sample provider, not from assay-based typing. General study outcomes and caveats: Clinical and demographic metadata were provided uncurated, with the amount varying by source and participant.

Sequences SEHNR (CDR1) and FQNEAQ (CDR2) are obtained from the germline V gene (reference sequence). Measured from the cysteine to the phenylalanine, the CDR3 is 17 residues long. The DNA shown is the 51-base CDR3, in frame from base 1. Germline trimming: 4 bases from V, 1 base from J; junction bases outside gene matches: 6. TCRbeta CDR3 regions were amplified from genomic DNA using the immunoSEQ Assay, a bias-controlled multiplex PCR. As for the original processing: Within the assay, amplification of reference gene primers was used to estimate how many nucleated cells each sample contained. Sequence reads were collapsed and filtered to measure the absolute abundance of every unique TCRbeta CDR3 rearrangement. For each sample, productive Simpson clonality was calculated as the square root of Simpson's diversity index over productive rearrangements. In TCRdb, the immuneACCESS table is reduced to in-frame sequences with V and J assigned. These tables do not hold every clone; where another copy was compared, an unresolved V gene accounts for under half, and the others remain unexplained. That table supplies the V and J calls and clone size; D and trimming were determined from the DNA. The sample table contains about 210,000 clones; only one count was recorded for about 92% of them. The top ten constitute more than 0.95% of the sample.

The sample comprised peripheral blood. The V and J segments used are TRBV7-9 and TRBJ2-1; the junction holds 11 bases that match TRBD2. The source of this sequence is a young man with acute or convalescent COVID-19. At the DNA level, the sequence is TGTGCCAGCAGCTATAGCGGGGGGGCCTTGTCCTACAATGAGCAGTTCTTC. This codes for CASSYSGGALSYNEQFF.